This TCR beta chain was sequenced during a study of blood T cell repertoires in COVID-19. TCRdb keeps only in-frame clones here, not all; method: immunoSEQ multiplex PCR. Of about 280,000 clones listed, 87% are singletons. Participants were aged about 18 to 100 years, lived in roughly 23 US areas, and enrolled virtually. V lost 4 bases, J lost 6 bases, and 16 bases stayed unmatched. The length of the CDR3 is 17 residues. Germline-derived CDR1 and CDR2 are SGHVS and FQNEAQ. The clonotype comes from a woman aged 40 to 50 who had recovered from COVID-19. Specimen: PBMCs or T cells enriched from blood (not recorded which). The rearrangement joins TRBV7-8 to TRBJ2-7, with 9 bases identical to TRBD2. The CDR3 bases are TGTGCCAGCAGCTCCCTGAAAAGAGCGGGAGGTTGGTTCGAGCAGTACTTC. As protein: CASSSLKRAGGWFEQYF.